The T cell receptor beta chain described here comes from a study of T cell repertoires in cytomegalovirus infection. Study-wide background: Public TCR beta signatures were indicative of both CMV infection and a matching HLA type.

As regards this clonotype: The antigen is unknown.

TCRdb reanalysed the reads using MiXCR and keeps one entry per CDR3 protein. The sample holds approximately 990,000 distinct CDR3 sequences, roughly 31% seen once. Study-wide points: Based on cumulative public TCR beta family frequency, carriers of CMV plus the relevant HLA were identified. What dominated the ex vivo response were HLA-C-restricted CMV-specific TCR beta clonotypes.

The TCR sequence derives from a human donor in good health (CMV status not recorded). Some clones in this sample may be carry-over from other donors' samples. The sequencing used cultured CD8+ T cells from PBMCs, collected from culture after CMV antigen stimulation.

The CDR3 loop is CASSQWEYVGPPYNEQFF. Written as DNA, the CDR3 is TGTGCCAGCAGCCAATGGGAGTACGTAGGGCCACCTTACAATGAGCAGTTCTTC. This sequence joins TRBV14 and TRBJ2-1; maybe TRBD2 (5 bases). Germline V gene sequence: CDR1 SGHDN, CDR2 FVKESK. Trimming shortened V by 2 bases and J by 4 bases, and 21 bases separated the two germline ends. The length of the CDR3 is 18 residues.